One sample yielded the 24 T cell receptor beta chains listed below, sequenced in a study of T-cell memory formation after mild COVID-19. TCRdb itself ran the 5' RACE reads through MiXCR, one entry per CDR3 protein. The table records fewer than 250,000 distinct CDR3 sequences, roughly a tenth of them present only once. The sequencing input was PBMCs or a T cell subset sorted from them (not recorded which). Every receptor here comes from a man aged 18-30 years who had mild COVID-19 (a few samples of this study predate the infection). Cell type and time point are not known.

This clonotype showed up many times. The CDR3 nucleotides are TGTGCCAGCAGCTGGGCCACCGGGGAGCTGTTTTTT. Translation gives CASSWATGELFF. The V and J genes are TRBV7-8 and TRBJ2-2; no firm D call. Germline loops: CDR1 SGHVS, CDR2 FQNEAQ. V lost 4 bases and J 4 bases, leaving 4 bases between the germline ends. This CDR3 is built from 12 residues.

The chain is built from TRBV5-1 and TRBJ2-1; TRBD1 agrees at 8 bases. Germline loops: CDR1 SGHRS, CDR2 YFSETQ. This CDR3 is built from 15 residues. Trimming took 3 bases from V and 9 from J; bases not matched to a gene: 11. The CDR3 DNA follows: TGCGCCAGCAGCTACATGACAGGGGACGGGAGTGAGCAGTTCTTC. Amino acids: CASSYMTGDGSEQFF.

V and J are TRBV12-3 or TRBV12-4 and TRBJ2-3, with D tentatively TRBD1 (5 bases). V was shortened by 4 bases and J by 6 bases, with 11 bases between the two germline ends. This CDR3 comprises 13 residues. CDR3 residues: CASSWTYSDTQYF. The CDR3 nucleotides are TGTGCCAGCAGTTGGACATATTCGGATACGCAGTATTTT.

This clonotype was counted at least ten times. CDR3 region: CASSPRASVADTQYF. The CDR3 DNA sequence: TGTGCCAGCTCACCACGGGCTAGCGTGGCAGATACGCAGTATTTT. The chain uses TRBV18 and TRBJ2-3; D is perhaps TRBD2 (6 bases). V shed 1 base and J shed 4 bases, with 12 bases lying between them. Germline V gene data show CDR1 as KGHSH and CDR2 as LQKENI. This CDR3 is 15 amino acids long.

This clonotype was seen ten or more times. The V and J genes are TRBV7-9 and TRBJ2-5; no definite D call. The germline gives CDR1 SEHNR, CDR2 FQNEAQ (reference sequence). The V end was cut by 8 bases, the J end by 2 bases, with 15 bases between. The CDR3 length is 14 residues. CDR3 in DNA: TGTGCCAGCCGAGTGATCTTTGCTCAAGAGACCCAGTACTTC. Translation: CASRVIFAQETQYF.

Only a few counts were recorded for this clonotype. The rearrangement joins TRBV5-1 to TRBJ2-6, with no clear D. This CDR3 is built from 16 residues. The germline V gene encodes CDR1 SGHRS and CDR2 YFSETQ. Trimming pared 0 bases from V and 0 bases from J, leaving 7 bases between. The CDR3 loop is CASSLDRISGANVLTF. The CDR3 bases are TGCGCCAGCAGCTTGGATCGGATCTCTGGGGCCAACGTCCTGACTTTC.

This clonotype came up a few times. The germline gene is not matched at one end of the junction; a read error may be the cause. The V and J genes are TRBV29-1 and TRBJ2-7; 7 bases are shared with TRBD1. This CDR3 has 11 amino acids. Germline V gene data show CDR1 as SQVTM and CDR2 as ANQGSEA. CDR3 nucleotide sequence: TGCAGCGTTGAAGATGGGGACAGCGCCGACTTC. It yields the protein CSVEDGDSADF.

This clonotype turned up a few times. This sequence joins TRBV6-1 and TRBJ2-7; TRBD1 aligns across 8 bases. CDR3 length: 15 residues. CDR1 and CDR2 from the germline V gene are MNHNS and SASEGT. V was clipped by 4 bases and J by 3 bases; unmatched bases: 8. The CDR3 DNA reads TGTGCCAGCAGTGGTAACAGGGGGACCGTCTACGAGCAGTACTTC. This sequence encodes CASSGNRGTVYEQYF.

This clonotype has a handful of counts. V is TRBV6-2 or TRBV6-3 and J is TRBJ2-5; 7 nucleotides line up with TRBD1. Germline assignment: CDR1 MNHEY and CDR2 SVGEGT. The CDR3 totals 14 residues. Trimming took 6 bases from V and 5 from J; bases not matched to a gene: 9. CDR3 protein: CASRRDSKLETQYF. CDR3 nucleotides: TGTGCCAGCAGACGGGACAGTAAGTTGGAGACCCAGTACTTC.

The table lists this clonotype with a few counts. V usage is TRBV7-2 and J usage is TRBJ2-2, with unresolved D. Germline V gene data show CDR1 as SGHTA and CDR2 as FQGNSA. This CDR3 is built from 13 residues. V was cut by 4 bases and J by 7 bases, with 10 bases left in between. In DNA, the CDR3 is TGTGCCAGCAGCTCAGGACGCATCGGGGAGCTGTTTTTT. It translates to CASSSGRIGELFF.

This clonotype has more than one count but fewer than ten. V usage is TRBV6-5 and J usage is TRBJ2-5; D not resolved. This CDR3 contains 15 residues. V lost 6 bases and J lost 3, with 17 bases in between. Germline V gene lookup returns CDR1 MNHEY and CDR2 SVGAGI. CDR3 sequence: CASRPSARSKETQYF. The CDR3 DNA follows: TGTGCCAGCAGGCCAAGCGCCCGCAGTAAAGAGACCCAGTACTTC.

The CDR3 coding sequence is TGTGCCAGCAGTTTGAGGCGGGGGAGTGTCAACAATGAGCAGTTCTTC. This gives the protein CASSLRRGSVNNEQFF. The chain employs TRBV12-3 or TRBV12-4 and TRBJ2-1, with 7 bases matching TRBD2. V dropped 3 bases and J dropped 5; count of bases not matched to a gene: 10. The CDR3 runs to 16 residues.

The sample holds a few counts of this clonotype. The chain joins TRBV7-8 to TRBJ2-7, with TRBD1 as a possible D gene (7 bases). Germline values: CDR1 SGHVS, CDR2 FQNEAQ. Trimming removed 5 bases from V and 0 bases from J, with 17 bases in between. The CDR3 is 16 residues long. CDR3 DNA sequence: TGTGCCAGCAGCGACAGAAGGCGGGACAGCTCCTACGAGCAGTACGTC. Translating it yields CASSDRRRDSSYEQYV.

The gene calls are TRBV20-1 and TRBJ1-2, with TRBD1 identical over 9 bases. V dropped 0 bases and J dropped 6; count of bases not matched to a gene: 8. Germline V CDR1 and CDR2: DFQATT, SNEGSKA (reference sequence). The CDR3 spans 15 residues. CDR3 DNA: TGCAGTGCTAGAGATCTAACCGGGACAGGGCATGGCTACACCTTC. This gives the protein CSARDLTGTGHGYTF.

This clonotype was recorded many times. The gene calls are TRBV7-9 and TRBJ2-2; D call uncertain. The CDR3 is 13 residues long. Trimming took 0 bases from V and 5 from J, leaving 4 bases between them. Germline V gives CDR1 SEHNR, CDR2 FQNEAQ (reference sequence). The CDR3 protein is CASSLAGTGELFF. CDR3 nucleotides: TGTGCCAGCAGCTTAGCAGGGACCGGGGAGCTGTTTTTT.

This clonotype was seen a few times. Here the CDR3 reads CASRSLPGQDSYEQYF. CDR3 DNA: TGCGCCAGCAGGTCACTTCCGGGACAGGACTCCTACGAGCAGTACTTC. The chain employs TRBV5-1 and TRBJ2-7; 8 bases are a match to TRBD1. The CDR3 spans 16 residues. In germline, CDR1 is SGHRS, CDR2 YFSETQ. V trimming: 5 bases; J trimming: 0 bases; junction bases outside the gene matches: 10.

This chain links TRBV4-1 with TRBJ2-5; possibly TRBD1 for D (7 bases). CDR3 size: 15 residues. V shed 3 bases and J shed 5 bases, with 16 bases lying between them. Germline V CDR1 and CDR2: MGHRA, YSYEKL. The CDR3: CASSQEGAQDETQYF. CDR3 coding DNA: TGCGCCAGCAGCCAGGAGGGGGCGCAGGATGAGACCCAGTACTTC.

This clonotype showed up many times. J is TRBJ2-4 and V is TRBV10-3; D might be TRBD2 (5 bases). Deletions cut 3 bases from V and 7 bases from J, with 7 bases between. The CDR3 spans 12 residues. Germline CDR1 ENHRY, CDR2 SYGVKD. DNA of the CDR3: TGTGCCATCAGTGAAAGGGAGAACATTCAGTACTTC. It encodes CAISERENIQYF.

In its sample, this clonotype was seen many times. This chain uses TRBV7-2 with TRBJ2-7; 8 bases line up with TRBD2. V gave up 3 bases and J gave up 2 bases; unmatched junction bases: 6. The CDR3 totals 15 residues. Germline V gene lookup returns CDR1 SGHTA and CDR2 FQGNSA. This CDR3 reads CASSLRRGGPYEQYF. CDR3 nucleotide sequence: TGTGCCAGCAGCTTGAGACGGGGGGGCCCCTACGAGCAGTACTTC.

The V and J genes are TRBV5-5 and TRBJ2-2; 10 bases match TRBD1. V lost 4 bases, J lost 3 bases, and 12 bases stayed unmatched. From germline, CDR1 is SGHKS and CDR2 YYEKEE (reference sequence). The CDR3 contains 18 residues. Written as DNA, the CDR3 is TGTGCCAGCAGCCTCACGCGGGCCGGGACAGGGGACACCGGGGAGCTGTTTTTT. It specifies CASSLTRAGTGDTGELFF.

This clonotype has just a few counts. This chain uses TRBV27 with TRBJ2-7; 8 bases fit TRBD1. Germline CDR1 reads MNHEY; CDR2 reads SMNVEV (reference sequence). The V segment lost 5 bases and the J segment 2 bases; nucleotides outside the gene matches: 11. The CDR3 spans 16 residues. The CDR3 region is CASSLRAGTGTYEQYV. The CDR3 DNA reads TGTGCCAGCAGTCTACGAGCCGGGACAGGAACCTACGAGCAGTACGTC.

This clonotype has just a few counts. Here the CDR3 DNA reads TGTGCCAGCAGCTTGTGGGGCGGGGGCCTCCATACGCAGTATTTT. This translates into CASSLWGGGLHTQYF. The gene calls are TRBV5-6 and TRBJ2-3; D perhaps matches TRBD2 (7 bases). The CDR3 has 15 residues. Trimming took off 1 base at V and 7 bases at J, with 16 bases between the two ends. Germline CDR1 SGHDT, CDR2 YYEEEE.

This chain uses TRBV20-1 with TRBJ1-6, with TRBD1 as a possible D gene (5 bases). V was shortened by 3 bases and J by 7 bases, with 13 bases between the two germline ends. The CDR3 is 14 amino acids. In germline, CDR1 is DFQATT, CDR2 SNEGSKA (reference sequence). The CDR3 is CSASNPQGNSPLHF. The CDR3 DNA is TGCAGTGCTAGTAATCCCCAGGGCAATTCACCCCTCCACTTT.

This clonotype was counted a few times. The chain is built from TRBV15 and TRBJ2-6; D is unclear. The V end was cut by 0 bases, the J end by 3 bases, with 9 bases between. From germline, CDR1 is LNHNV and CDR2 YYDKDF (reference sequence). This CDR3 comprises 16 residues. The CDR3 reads CATSRDPRLGANVLTF. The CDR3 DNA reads TGTGCCACCAGCAGAGATCCACGGCTTGGGGCCAACGTCCTGACTTTC.